Below, 14 T cell receptor beta chains from the same sample are listed, as sequenced in a study of T cells in Graves' hyperthyroidism and ophthalmopathy. Amplified TCR beta CDR3 regions came from RNA transcripts. RT-PCR in the first round (using the HTBI primer set) targeted the TCR CDR3. One entry per CDR3 protein results from TCRdb running MiXCR on the multiplex PCR reads. Here the sample spans some 440,000 distinct CDR3 sequences, around a sixth being singletons. Material for sequencing was blood. The receptors stem from a woman younger than 35 with Graves' hyperthyroidism.

In its sample, this clonotype was seen many times. The J gene is TRBJ2-7, the V gene TRBV7-2, with 13 nucleotides matching TRBD2. J gave up 4 bases and V 3 bases, and 0 bases lay outside the gene matches. The germline gives CDR1 SGHTA, CDR2 FQGNSA. CDR3 length equals 14 residues. CDR3 sequence: CASSLTSGRYEQYF. Written as DNA, the CDR3 is TGTGCCAGCAGCTTGACTAGCGGGAGGTACGAGCAGTACTTC. Using reference TRBV7-2 and TRBJ2-7 for the parts outside the CDR3, the full variable domain is GAGVSQSPSNKVTEKGKDVELRCDPISGHTALYWYRQSLGQGLEFLIYFQGNSAPDKSGLPSDRFSAERTGGSVSTLTIQRTQQEDSAVYLCASSLTSGRYEQYFGPGTRLTVT.

This clonotype was seen repeatedly, ten times or more. The rearrangement links TRBV20-1 to TRBJ2-7, with 9 bases identical to TRBD1. Unmatched junction bases numbered 9, after V lost 4 bases and J lost 8 bases. Germline V gene data show CDR1 as DFQATT and CDR2 as SNEGSKA (reference sequence). CDR3 length: 13 amino acids. The CDR3 bases are TGCAGTGCTATATACTCGACAGGGGGGCAGCAGTACTTC. Translated: CSAIYSTGGQQYF.

The chain links TRBV6-1 to TRBJ1-6; D not certain. CDR1 and CDR2 from the germline V gene are MNHNS and SASEGT. CDR3 size: 14 residues. The ends were cut back, 7 bases at V and 7 bases at J, with 14 bases in the middle. The CDR3 reads CASTRRSENSPLHF. CDR3 DNA sequence: TGTGCCAGCACCAGGAGGTCGGAAAATTCACCCCTCCACTTT.

The chain joins TRBV18 to TRBJ1-5; D not resolved. CDR3 length equals 16 residues. Trimming took off 1 base at V and 2 bases at J, with 12 bases between the two ends. Germline V gene data show CDR1 as KGHSH and CDR2 as LQKENI. CDR3 amino acids: CASSPRSGFGNQPQHF. In DNA, the CDR3 is TGTGCCAGCTCACCACGGTCGGGGTTTGGCAATCAGCCCCAGCATTTT.

This clonotype was counted only a few times. The chain is built from TRBV7-8 and TRBJ2-7, with TRBD2 matching 8 bases. J was trimmed by 2 bases and V by 5 bases; bases with no gene match: 14. CDR1 is SGHVS, CDR2 FQNEAQ, per germline. The CDR3 has 17 residues. CDR3 nucleotide sequence: TGTGCCAGCAGCCCCCGTCGGGAGCGGGGGCCGACCTACGAGCAGTACTTC. Its translation is CASSPRRERGPTYEQYF.

On this clonotype itself: A much more abundant neighbour one base away suggests this may be a read error. This chain joins TRBV7-9 and TRBJ1-2; 7 bases fit TRBD1. Germline V lookup: CDR1 SEHNR, CDR2 FQNEAQ (reference sequence). The CDR3 is 14 amino acids. The CDR3 bases are TGTACCAGCAGTCAGGGGGGCGCGGCGGATGGCTACACCTTC. It encodes CTSSQGGAADGYTF.

This clonotype was detected only a few times. The chain recombines TRBV6-1 with TRBJ2-2, with D possibly matching TRBD1 (6 bases). Trimming pared 0 bases from V and 8 bases from J, leaving 13 bases between. The germline CDR1 and CDR2 sequences are MNHNS and SASEGT. CDR3 length equals 15 residues. The CDR3 DNA reads as TGTGCCAGCAGTGAAGCGGGGGCAGGGGATGGGGAGCTGTTTTTT. It translates to CASSEAGAGDGELFF.

This chain uses TRBV9 with TRBJ1-4; 8 bases agree with TRBD1. CDR3 length equals 14 residues. Trimming cost V 4 bases and J 7 bases; bases outside gene matches: 6. Germline loops: CDR1 SGDLS, CDR2 YYNGEE. CDR3 region: CASSTGTGTEKLFF. CDR3 coding DNA: TGTGCCAGCAGCACCGGGACAGGCACTGAAAAACTGTTTTTT.

This clonotype was detected ten times or more. J is TRBJ2-1 and V is TRBV27; D uncertain. Trimming stripped 5 bases from V and 3 bases from J, with 2 bases between. The CDR3 length is 11 residues. Germline V gene data show CDR1 as MNHEY and CDR2 as SMNVEV (reference sequence). The CDR3 nucleotides are TGTGCCAGCAGTGTCTACAATGAGCAGTTCTTC. Its translation is CASSVYNEQFF.

This clonotype was seen a handful of times. The chain recombines TRBV19 with TRBJ2-7; the match to TRBD1 covers 7 bases. This CDR3 region has 14 residues. Germline values: CDR1 LNHDA, CDR2 SQIVND (reference sequence). V shed 10 bases, J shed 3 bases, and the junction held 12 bases outside the gene matches. DNA for the CDR3: TGTGCCAACAGGGACCGGGACAGTTTCTACGAGCAGTACTTC. Translated: CANRDRDSFYEQYF.

In this sample, this clonotype turned up a few times. The V call is TRBV27, the J call TRBJ2-7; 8 nucleotides match TRBD1. The CDR3 spans 13 residues. In germline, CDR1 is MNHEY, CDR2 SMNVEV (reference sequence). V lost 3 bases, J lost 9 bases, and 7 bases stayed unmatched. The CDR3 region is CASSFSRGLGQYF. The CDR3 DNA reads as TGTGCCAGCAGTTTCTCCAGGGGGCTAGGGCAGTACTTC.

This clonotype was picked up a small number of times. J is TRBJ1-6 and V is TRBV20-1; D may be TRBD1 (5 bases). CDR3 length: 12 residues. Germline V gives CDR1 DFQATT, CDR2 SNEGSKA (reference sequence). V was pared by 4 bases and J by 10 bases, with 11 bases between. For the CDR3, the DNA is TGCAGTGCTAAGACCGGGGACTCACCCCTCCACTTT. Translation: CSAKTGDSPLHF.

This clonotype was detected many times. CDR3 sequence (DNA): TGCGCCAGCAGCCTAAGACAGGGGAGGCCCCCCGAGCAGTACTTC. It translates to CASSLRQGRPPEQYF. V and J are TRBV5-1 and TRBJ2-7; 8 positions agree with TRBD1. The CDR3 runs to 15 residues. Germline V gene lookup returns CDR1 SGHRS and CDR2 YFSETQ. V gave up 4 bases and J gave up 6 bases; unmatched junction bases: 12.

There are many counts of this clonotype. The chain links TRBV5-1 to TRBJ1-2; D remains unclear. Trimming left V 2 bases short and J 2 bases short, with 16 bases between. The CDR3 is 16 amino acids. Germline values: CDR1 SGHRS, CDR2 YFSETQ. CDR3 loop: CASSFLGTTLNYGYTF. DNA for the CDR3: TGCGCCAGCAGCTTCCTGGGTACGACCTTGAACTATGGCTACACCTTC.